This is a list of T cell receptor beta chains from one sample in a study of cytomegalovirus exposure and HLA in healthy donors. Sequenced by immunoSEQ multiplex PCR; TCRdb stores in-frame clones only, minus some. The sample has about 130,000 clones; 76% are singletons. Specimen: PBMCs. Source of these receptors: a man between 40 and 49 years old in good health and CMV-seronegative. Each CDR3 is given with its conserved first and last residue. The D gene is left open where the match is weak. For some rows the clone size is stated as once, few or many, or as a class when expanded; others skip it.

NA,TRBD2,TRBV7-2,TRBJ2-1,TGTGCCAGCAGCTCGGTAGCGGGGGACTCCTACAATGAGCAGTTCTTC,CASSSVAGDSYNEQFF
NA,NA,TRBV4-3,TRBJ1-1,TGCGCCAGCAGCCAAGGGTTGGCGGAAACTGAAGCTTTCTTT,CASSQGLAETEAFF
NA,NA,TRBV7-9,TRBJ2-7,TGTGCCAGCGGGGAGATCGGGACCTACGAGCAGTACTTC,CASGEIGTYEQYF
NA,TRBD1,TRBV7-8,TRBJ1-1,TGTGCCAGCAGCTTGGACAGGACTGAAGCTTTCTTT,CASSLDRTEAFF
once,TRBD1,TRBV29-1,TRBJ2-1,TGCAGCGCCCGGCGGGACAGGAGCTACAATGAGCAGTTCTTC,CSARRDRSYNEQFF
few,TRBD2,TRBV5-4,TRBJ2-5,TGTGCCAGCAGCTTGGCCCTAGCGGGGGAACAAGAGACCCAGTACTTC,CASSLALAGEQETQYF
NA,NA,TRBV4-3,TRBJ2-5,TGCGCCAGCAGCCAAGATCCCAGGTCACAAGAGACCCAGTACTTC,CASSQDPRSQETQYF
NA,NA,TRBV5-5,TRBJ2-2,TGTGCCAGCAGCCGGGGGGCAGGGGTAATCACCGGGGAGCTGTTTTTT,CASSRGAGVITGELFF
NA,NA,TRBV5-1,TRBJ1-1,TGCGCCAGCAGCTTCGGGGAGAACACTGAAGCTTTCTTT,CASSFGENTEAFF
NA,NA,TRBV27,TRBJ2-5,TGTGCCAGCAGTCCCACTCATCTGGAGACCCAGTACTTC,CASSPTHLETQYF
NA,NA,TRBV5-6,TRBJ1-5,TGTGCCAGCAGCTTGGACAGGAATCAGCCCCAGCATTTT,CASSLDRNQPQHF
few,TRBD1,TRBV6-5,TRBJ2-2,TGTGCCAGCACCGTAAGACAGGGGGGCACAGGGGAGCTGTTTTTT,CASTVRQGGTGELFF
few,TRBD1,TRBV27,TRBJ1-2,TGTGCCAGCAGTTTTCAGGGGGCGGTAGGCTACACCTTC,CASSFQGAVGYTF
NA,NA,TRBV6-1,TRBJ2-7,TGTGCCAGCTCCCCCCAGGGAACGAGGGAGCAGTACTTC,CASSPQGTREQYF
NA,NA,TRBV6-5,TRBJ1-3,TGTGCCAGCAGGTATCAAAATCAGGGAGGCACCATATATTTT,CASRYQNQGGTIYF
NA,NA,TRBV6-4,TRBJ2-3,TGTGCCAGCAGTGCCAGGGAAGAGTTAGGGCAGTATTTT,CASSAREELGQYF
NA,TRBD1,TRBV2,TRBJ2-1,TGTGCCAGCAAAAAGACCGGGACAGGGACCTACAATGAGCAGTTCTTC,CASKKTGTGTYNEQFF
few,NA,TRBV5-1,TRBJ2-3,TGCGCCAGCAGCAGGGCAGGGCAAGACGATACGCAGTATTTT,CASSRAGQDDTQYF
NA,TRBD1,TRBV10-3,TRBJ1-5,TGTGCCATCAGCGGCACAGGGGGCGGAGATCAGCCCCAGCATTTT,CAISGTGGGDQPQHF
NA,NA,TRBV5-8,TRBJ2-7,TGTGCCAGCAGCTTGGGATCCCGTAGCGGAGGCTCCTACGAGCAGTACTTC,CASSLGSRSGGSYEQYF
NA,NA,TRBV4-3,TRBJ2-5,TGCGCCAGCAGCCAAGAGCGGCAGGGACAAGAGACCCAGTACTTC,CASSQERQGQETQYF
NA,TRBD1,TRBV28,TRBJ1-2,TGTGCCAGCAGTTTACAGGGGGCGGGCTACACCTTC,CASSLQGAGYTF
few,TRBD2,TRBV7-3,TRBJ2-3,TGTGCCAGCAGCTACTACGGGGGGGGCCAGGGGACGCAGTATTTT,CASSYYGGGQGTQYF
NA,TRBD1,TRBV5-6,TRBJ2-7,TGTGCCAGCAGCAGACAGGGGGGGAGAGAGCAGTACTTC,CASSRQGGREQYF
NA,TRBD2,TRBV7-2,TRBJ2-1,TGTGCCAGCAGCTTAATACCGGGACTATACAATGAGCAGTTCTTC,CASSLIPGLYNEQFF
NA,TRBD1,TRBV7-2,TRBJ1-5,TGTGCCAGCAGCACGTACAGGGGGGCTGGGCAGCCCCAGCATTTT,CASSTYRGAGQPQHF
NA,TRBD2,TRBV2,TRBJ2-1,TGTGCCAGCAGTGGAGGCCCGGGACTAGCGGGGGGGCGGGATGAGCAGTTCTTC,CASSGGPGLAGGRDEQFF
NA,TRBD1,TRBV25-1,TRBJ2-2,TGTGCCAGCAGTGATAGCGGACAGGGGAACACCGGGGAGCTGTTTTTT,CASSDSGQGNTGELFF
NA,NA,TRBV7-9,TRBJ2-1,TGTGCCAGCAGCCCAGCCGGGACGGGAGCCTCCTACAATGAGCAGTTCTTC,CASSPAGTGASYNEQFF
NA,TRBD1,TRBV18,TRBJ1-1,TGTGCCAGCTCACCATTGACAGGGTCTGGCACTGAAGCTTTCTTT,CASSPLTGSGTEAFF
once,NA,TRBV19,TRBJ1-5,TGTGCCAGTAAGCAGAATTCAGGTCAGCCCCAGCATTTT,CASKQNSGQPQHF
NA,TRBD1,TRBV7-9,TRBJ2-1,TGTGCCAGCAGCTTAGCCTGGGACAGGGGGCGGTTGAATGAGCAGTTCTTC,CASSLAWDRGRLNEQFF
NA,TRBD2,TRBV27,TRBJ2-1,TGTGCCAGCAGTGCTCGCGGGAGCTCCTACAATGAGCAGTTCTTC,CASSARGSSYNEQFF
NA,NA,TRBV5-1,TRBJ2-4,TGCGCCAGCAGCTTGGGGGTCGTGGACAAGGGAAACATTCAGTACTTC,CASSLGVVDKGNIQYF
NA,NA,TRBV7-9,TRBJ1-2,TGTGCCAGCAGCTTTGATGGGCAGGGGGGCTACACCTTC,CASSFDGQGGYTF
NA,NA,TRBV30,TRBJ1-5,TGTGCCTGGAGTGTACGAGGAGGGCTACAGCCCCAGCATTTT,CAWSVRGGLQPQHF
few,NA,TRBV7-9,TRBJ1-1,TGTGCCAGCAGCTTAGGGACAGTAAACACTGAAGCTTTCTTT,CASSLGTVNTEAFF
NA,NA,TRBV18,TRBJ1-1,TGTGCCAGCTCACCACGCCAAGGGGGTGTGAGAGACACTGAAGCTTTCTTT,CASSPRQGGVRDTEAFF
NA,TRBD1,TRBV6-5,TRBJ2-5,TGTGCCAGCAGTTACTCCTTTGGACAGGGATCAGAGACCCAGTACTTC,CASSYSFGQGSETQYF
NA,NA,TRBV4-3,TRBJ2-7,TGCGCCAGCAGCCCCAGGGCCGGGAGCTCCTACGAGCAGTACTTC,CASSPRAGSSYEQYF
few,TRBD2,TRBV27,TRBJ2-3,TGTGCCAGCAGCCCCCTACTCAAAAGCGGGAGAACTAGCACAGATACGCAGTATTTT,CASSPLLKSGRTSTDTQYF
NA,TRBD2,TRBV6-5,TRBJ2-1,TGTGCCAGCAGTCCCGGGACTAGCGGGAGCTATGAGCAGTTCTTC,CASSPGTSGSYEQFF
NA,NA,TRBV6-6,TRBJ2-6,TGTGCCAGCAGTTACTCGGGGGGGCCGGGGGCCAACGTCCTGACTTTC,CASSYSGGPGANVLTF
NA,NA,TRBV29-1,TRBJ1-1,TGCAGCGTTGAAGATTGGGGGGGCGGGGAAGCTTTCTTT,CSVEDWGGGEAFF
NA,TRBD1,TRBV9,TRBJ2-1,TGTGCCAGCAGCGTAGGAACAGGGGTAAATGAGCAGTTCTTC,CASSVGTGVNEQFF
NA,TRBD1,TRBV18,TRBJ1-1,TGTGCCAGCTCATCGAATCCCGGGACAGGGGTTACTGAAGCTTTCTTT,CASSSNPGTGVTEAFF
NA,NA,TRBV6-5,TRBJ2-7,TGTGCCAGCAGTACCTGGCACGAGCAGTACTTC,CASSTWHEQYF
NA,NA,TRBV6-1,TRBJ2-2,TGTGCCAGCAGTGAAACCCCGCGAGACACCGGGGAGCTGTTTTTT,CASSETPRDTGELFF
NA,NA,TRBV19,TRBJ1-5,TGTGCCAGTAGTCGGAGGGATGTGGGGTTTCAGCCCCAGCATTTT,CASSRRDVGFQPQHF
NA,TRBD2,TRBV7-2,TRBJ2-7,TGTGCCAGCAGCCGTAGCGGGGGAGCGTCCTACGAGCAGTACTTC,CASSRSGGASYEQYF